The rows below give T cell receptor beta chains drawn from one sample of a study of blood T cell repertoires in COVID-19. Here immunoSEQ multiplex PCR was the method, and the copy in TCRdb shows in-frame clones only, minus some. The sample shows more than 25,000 clones, 80% to 90% of them seen only once. The specimen was peripheral blood. These receptors originate from a man aged 60 to 69 with acute or convalescent COVID-19. The CDR3 runs from the conserved cysteine through the conserved F or W. Fields, in order: D gene, V gene, J gene, clone size, CDR3 DNA, CDR3 protein. The D gene is left open where the match is weak. Expanded clones are given a class, and other clones once, few, many or no size at all.

>.|TRBV7-9|TRBJ2-2|.
TGTGCCAGCAGCTTAGGGGACTGGAACACCGGGGAGCTGTTTTTT
CASSLGDWNTGELFF
>.|TRBV7-3|TRBJ1-1|.
TGTGCCAGCAGCTCCGACCCTAGCACTGAAGCTTTCTTT
CASSSDPSTEAFF
>TRBD2|TRBV28|TRBJ2-3|.
TGTGCCAGCAGTTTGTCAACTAGCGGGATGCCACACGGTCCCACAGATACGCAGTATTTT
CASSLSTSGMPHGPTDTQYF
>.|TRBV15|TRBJ2-5|once
TGTGCCACCAGCACCCAGGGGGGAGGAGAGACCCAGTACTTC
CATSTQGGGETQYF
>TRBD2|TRBV10-1|TRBJ2-2|.
TGCGCCAGCAGTGAGTGGGGTAGCGGGAAGAACACCGGGGAGCTGTTTTTT
CASSEWGSGKNTGELFF
>TRBD2|TRBV5-1|TRBJ2-1|few
TGCGCCAGCAGCTTGGAGGTTGGAGGGAGGGGCAATGAGCAGTTCTTC
CASSLEVGGRGNEQFF
>TRBD1|TRBV5-1|TRBJ1-1|.
TGCGCCAGCAGCCTCGACAGGGCCCTGGGCACTGAAGCTTTCTTT
CASSLDRALGTEAFF
>.|TRBV13|TRBJ1-4|few
TGTGCCAGCAGCACGAGCCTACGGAGGACTAATGAAAAACTGTTTTTT
CASSTSLRRTNEKLFF
>.|TRBV5-1|TRBJ1-3|few
TGCGCCAGCAGCGTCGGGAACTCTGGAAACACCATATATTTT
CASSVGNSGNTIYF
>.|TRBV5-1|TRBJ1-3|.
TGCGCCAGCAGCTTGCCAGACTCTGGAAACACCATATATTTT
CASSLPDSGNTIYF
>TRBD2|TRBV10-3|TRBJ2-7|.
TGTGCCATCAGTGCCCTCGGCCCTCTAGCGGGAGGCTCCTACGAGCAGTACTTC
CAISALGPLAGGSYEQYF
>TRBD2|TRBV27|TRBJ2-7|.
TGTGCCAGCAGTTTAGGGACTAGCGTCGGCGAGCAGTACTTC
CASSLGTSVGEQYF
>.|TRBV6-1|TRBJ1-2|.
TGTGCCAGCAGTGAAGAGACGAACTTAGGGGTTTATGGCTACACCTTC
CASSEETNLGVYGYTF
>.|TRBV6-5|TRBJ2-2|.
TGTGCCAGCAGTTACGAGGGTGGGAGCACCGGGGAGCTGTTTTTT
CASSYEGGSTGELFF
>TRBD1|TRBV2|TRBJ1-2|.
TGTGCCAGCAGTCTACAGGGGGACTATGGCTACACCTTC
CASSLQGDYGYTF
>.|TRBV21-1|TRBJ1-2|.
TGTGCCGGCCCGGGAGATGGCTACACCTTC
CAGPGDGYTF
>.|TRBV3-1/TRBV3-2|TRBJ1-1|.
TGTGCCAGCAGCCGGGGGACTTTTGAAGCTTTCTTT
CASSRGTFEAFF
>TRBD2|TRBV14|TRBJ2-2|.
TGTGCCAGCAGCTTTGGACTAGCGGGAGGAATCGGGGAGCTGTTTTTT
CASSFGLAGGIGELFF
>.|TRBV20-1|TRBJ1-1|.
TGCAGTGCTAGAGGGCTCACTGAAGCTTTCTTT
CSARGLTEAFF
>.|TRBV9|TRBJ2-6|.
TGTGCCAGCAGCGCCCTCTCTGGGGCCAACGTCCTGACTTTC
CASSALSGANVLTF
>TRBD2|TRBV5-1|TRBJ2-3|.
TGCGCCAGCAGCTTGGGGGGTAGCGGGAGCACAGATACGCAGTATTTT
CASSLGGSGSTDTQYF
>TRBD1|TRBV7-9|TRBJ1-1|once
TGTGCCAGCAGCTCCGGGACAGGGGGTAACACTGAAGCTTTCTTT
CASSSGTGGNTEAFF
>.|TRBV19|TRBJ2-7|.
TGTGCCAGTAGTATTGGAATGGGGGGCTCCTACGAGCAGTACTTC
CASSIGMGGSYEQYF
>.|TRBV10-2|TRBJ2-5|.
TGCGCCAGCAGCGGGCCGGACAGGGAGGGAAAGACCCAGTACTTC
CASSGPDREGKTQYF
>TRBD2|TRBV7-9|TRBJ2-7|once
TGTGCCAGCAGCTACGGGACTAGCGAATCCTACGAGCAGTACTTC
CASSYGTSESYEQYF
>TRBD1|TRBV15|TRBJ1-2|.
TGTGCCACCAGCAGGGGACAGGAGGATCCCTATGGCTACACCTTC
CATSRGQEDPYGYTF
>.|TRBV13|TRBJ2-7|.
TGTGCCAGCAGCTCGGGAGTAGTATACGAGCAGTACTTC
CASSSGVVYEQYF
>.|TRBV6-5|TRBJ1-1|.
TGTGCCAGCACTCAACGGAACCAAGGGGGTGAAGCTTTCTTT
CASTQRNQGGEAFF
>.|TRBV28|TRBJ2-7|few
TGTGCCAGCAGTTTACCAAGCCTGACACCTTACGAGCAGTACTTC
CASSLPSLTPYEQYF
>.|TRBV15|TRBJ2-5|few
TGTGCCACCAGCAGAGATCCCAGGGGCCAAGAGACCCAGTACTTC
CATSRDPRGQETQYF
>TRBD1|TRBV24-1|TRBJ2-5|.
TGTGCCACCGCTGGGACAGGGAGGGTGGAGACCCAGTACTTC
CATAGTGRVETQYF
>TRBD2|TRBV5-5|TRBJ2-5|.
TGTGCCAGCAGCTTGGATCGCGTAGCGGGAGCTCGGGAGACCCAGTACTTC
CASSLDRVAGARETQYF
>TRBD1|TRBV18|TRBJ2-7|.
TGTGCCAGCTCACCCCGGACAGGGGGCCGCGAGCAGTACTTC
CASSPRTGGREQYF
>.|TRBV28|TRBJ1-4|.
TGTGCCAGCAGGAGTACTAATGAAAAACTGTTTTTT
CASRSTNEKLFF
>TRBD1|TRBV6-5|TRBJ2-7|.
TGTGCCAGCAATCCGGGACAGGGAACCTACGAGCAGTACTTC
CASNPGQGTYEQYF
>.|TRBV25-1|TRBJ1-2|.
TGTGCCAGCAGTGAACCGACATCGTCTCATGGCTACACCTTC
CASSEPTSSHGYTF
>TRBD1|TRBV19|TRBJ1-2|.
TGTGCCAGTATGGACAGACAGGGAGTGGGCTACACCTTC
CASMDRQGVGYTF
>.|TRBV11-2|TRBJ1-1|.
TGTGCCAGCAGCTTAGCGTTAGACGGGGGGAACACTGAAGCTTTCTTT
CASSLALDGGNTEAFF
>TRBD1|TRBV27|TRBJ1-1|.
TGTGCCAGCAGTTCCGGGACAGTACCGAACACTGAAGCTTTCTTT
CASSSGTVPNTEAFF